This TCR beta chain was sequenced during a study of cytomegalovirus exposure and HLA in healthy donors. TCRdb keeps only in-frame clones here, not all; method: immunoSEQ multiplex PCR. There are 120,000 or so clones in the sample; more than 85% occur only once, and about 4.5% lies in the top ten. General study points: Overall, around 150 TCR beta chains were annotated as cytomegalovirus-associated.

With regard to this clone: The antigen is unknown.

The CDR3 totals 15 residues. The V segment lost 5 bases and the J segment 0 bases; nucleotides outside the gene matches: 6. Germline V CDR1 and CDR2: PRHDT, FYEKMQ (reference sequence). This TCR was sampled from a man aged 18-30 years in good health and CMV-seropositive. The chain carries TRBV13 and TRBJ2-7; TRBD1 aligns across 8 bases. The sample was PBMCs. The CDR3 here is CASSHGTGSSYEQYF. The CDR3 DNA sequence: TGTGCCAGCAGCCACGGGACAGGAAGCTCCTACGAGCAGTACTTC.